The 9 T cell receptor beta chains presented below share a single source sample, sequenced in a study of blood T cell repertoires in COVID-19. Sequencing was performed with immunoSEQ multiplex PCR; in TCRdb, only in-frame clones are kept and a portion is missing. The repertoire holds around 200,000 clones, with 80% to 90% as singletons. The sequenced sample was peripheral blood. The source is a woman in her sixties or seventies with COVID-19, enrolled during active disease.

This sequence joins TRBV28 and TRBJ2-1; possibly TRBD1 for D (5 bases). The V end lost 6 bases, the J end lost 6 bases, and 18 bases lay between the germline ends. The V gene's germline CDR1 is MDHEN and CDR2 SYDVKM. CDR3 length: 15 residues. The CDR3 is CASRPPARVINEQFF. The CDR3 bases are TGTGCCAGCAGACCGCCGGCCAGGGTGATCAATGAGCAGTTCTTC.

The CDR3 sequence is CASSPSLGVVDTQYF. For the CDR3, the DNA is TGTGCCAGCTCACCAAGCTTAGGGGTGGTGGATACGCAGTATTTT. The rearrangement links TRBV18 to TRBJ2-3; D may be TRBD1 (5 bases). The germline CDR1 and CDR2 sequences are KGHSH and LQKENI. The CDR3 has 15 amino acids. V lost 2 bases and J 6 bases, leaving 15 bases between the germline ends.

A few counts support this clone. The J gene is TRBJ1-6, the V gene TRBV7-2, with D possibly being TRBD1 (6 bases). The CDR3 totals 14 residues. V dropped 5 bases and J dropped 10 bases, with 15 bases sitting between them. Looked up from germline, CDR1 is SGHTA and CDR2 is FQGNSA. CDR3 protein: CASSATGRVSPLHF. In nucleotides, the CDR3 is TGTGCCAGCAGCGCAACAGGGAGGGTCTCACCCCTCCACTTT.

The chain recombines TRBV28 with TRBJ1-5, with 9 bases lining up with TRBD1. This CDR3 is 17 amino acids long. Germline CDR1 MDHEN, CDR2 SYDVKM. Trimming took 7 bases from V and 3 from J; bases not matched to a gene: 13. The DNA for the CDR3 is TGTGCCAGCAACTCGGGATACCGGGACAGGGTCAATCAGCCCCAGCATTTT. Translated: CASNSGYRDRVNQPQHF.

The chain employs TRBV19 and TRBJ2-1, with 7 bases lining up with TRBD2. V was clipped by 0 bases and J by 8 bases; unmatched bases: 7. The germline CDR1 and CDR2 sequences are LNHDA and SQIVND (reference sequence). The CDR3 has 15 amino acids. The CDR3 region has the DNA TGTGCCAGTAGTATAGAACGGGGGGTTCGGGATGAGCAGTTCTTC. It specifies CASSIERGVRDEQFF.

CDR3 coding DNA: TGTGCCAGCAGCCAAGGGAGAGATAATTCACCCCTCCACTTT. Protein product: CASSQGRDNSPLHF. V and J are TRBV14 and TRBJ1-6; D uncertain. Germline CDR1 SGHDN, CDR2 FVKESK. Trimming cost V 1 base and J 5 bases, with 6 bases left between them. This CDR3 has 14 residues. The full variable domain, with the rest looked up from reference TRBV14 and TRBJ1-6, is EAGVTQFPSHSVIEKGQTVTLRCDPISGHDNLYWYRRVMGKEIKFLLHFVKESKQDESGMPNNRFLAERTGGTYSTLKVQPAELEDSGVYFCASSQGRDNSPLHFGNGTRLTVT.

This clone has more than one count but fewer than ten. CDR3 in DNA: TGCGCCAGCAGCCCGACAGGGACCTCTGGAAACACCATATATTTT. Protein sequence: CASSPTGTSGNTIYF. The chain combines TRBV5-1 with TRBJ1-3; 7 bases are a match to TRBD1. The CDR3 is 15 amino acids. Germline V gives CDR1 SGHRS, CDR2 YFSETQ. With V trimmed by 4 bases and J by 0 bases, 4 bases remained unmatched. The whole variable domain, remainder taken from reference TRBV5-1 and TRBJ1-3, is KAGVTQTPRYLIKTRGQQVTLSCSPISGHRSVSWYQQTPGQGLQFLFEYFSETQRNKGNFPGRFSGRQFSNSRSEMNVSTLELGDSALYLCASSPTGTSGNTIYFGEGSWLTVV.

The CDR3 nucleotides are TGTGCCAGCTCAGGCCAAGTCCCCTACGAGCAGTACTTC. It yields the protein CASSGQVPYEQYF. This chain uses TRBV27 with TRBJ2-7; no definite D call. Germline loops: CDR1 MNHEY, CDR2 SMNVEV (reference sequence). Between the trimmed V and J ends, which lost 8 bases and 2 bases, there was a span of 13 bases. CDR3 length: 13 residues.

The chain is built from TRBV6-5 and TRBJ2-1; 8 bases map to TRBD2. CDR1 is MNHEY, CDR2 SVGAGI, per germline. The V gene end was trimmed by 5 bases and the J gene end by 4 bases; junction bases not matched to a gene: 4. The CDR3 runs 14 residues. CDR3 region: CASSRGLDYNEQFF. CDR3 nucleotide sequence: TGTGCCAGCAGTAGGGGACTAGATTACAATGAGCAGTTCTTC.